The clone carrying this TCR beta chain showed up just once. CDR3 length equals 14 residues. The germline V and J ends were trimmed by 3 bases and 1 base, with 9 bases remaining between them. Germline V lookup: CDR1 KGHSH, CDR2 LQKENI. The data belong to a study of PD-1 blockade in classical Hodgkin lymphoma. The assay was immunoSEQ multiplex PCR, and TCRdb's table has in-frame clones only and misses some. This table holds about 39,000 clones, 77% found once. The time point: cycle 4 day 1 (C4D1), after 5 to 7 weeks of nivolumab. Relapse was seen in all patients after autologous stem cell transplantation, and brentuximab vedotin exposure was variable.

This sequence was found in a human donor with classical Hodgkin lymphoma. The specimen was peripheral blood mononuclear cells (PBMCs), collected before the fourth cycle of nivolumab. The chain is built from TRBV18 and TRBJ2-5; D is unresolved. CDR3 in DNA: TGTGCCAGCTCACCGATCCGAGTCCAAGAGACCCAGTACTTC. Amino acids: CASSPIRVQETQYF.